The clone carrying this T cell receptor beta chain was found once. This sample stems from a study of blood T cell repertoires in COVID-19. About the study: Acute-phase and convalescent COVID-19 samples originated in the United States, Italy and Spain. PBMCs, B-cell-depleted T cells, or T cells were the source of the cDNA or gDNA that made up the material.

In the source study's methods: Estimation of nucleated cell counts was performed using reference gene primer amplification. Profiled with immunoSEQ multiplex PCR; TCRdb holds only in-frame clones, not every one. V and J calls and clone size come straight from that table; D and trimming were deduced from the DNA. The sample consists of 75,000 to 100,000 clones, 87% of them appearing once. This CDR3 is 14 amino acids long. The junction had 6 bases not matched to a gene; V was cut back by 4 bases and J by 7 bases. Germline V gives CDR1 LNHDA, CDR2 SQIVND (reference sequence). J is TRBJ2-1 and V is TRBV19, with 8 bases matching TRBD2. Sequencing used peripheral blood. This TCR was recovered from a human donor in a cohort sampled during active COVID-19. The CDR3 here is CASSSGRFVNEQFF. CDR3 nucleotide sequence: TGTGCCAGTAGTAGCGGGAGGTTCGTTAATGAGCAGTTCTTC.